This TCR beta chain was captured by sequencing in a study of T cells in Graves' hyperthyroidism and ophthalmopathy. RNA transcripts served as the template for amplifying TCR beta CDR3 regions. HTBI primers were the set used in a first-round RT-PCR of the TCR CDR3. MiXCR was run by TCRdb on the multiplex PCR reads, yielding one entry per CDR3 protein. The sample lists 280,000 or so distinct CDR3 sequences; about 25% were seen once. CDR1 and CDR2 from the germline V gene are SGHTA and FQGNSA. J was trimmed by 0 bases and V by 6 bases; bases with no gene match: 7. This CDR3 has 15 residues. General observations from the study: Researchers report that a 13 V-J model separated ophthalmopathy from stable hyperthyroidism.

This clonotype was counted at least ten times. Its antigen is still unknown. The sequencing input was blood. The chain recombines TRBV7-2 with TRBJ1-2, with 7 positions matching TRBD1. This receptor was identified in a man aged 40-55 years with Graves' hyperthyroidism that later progressed to Graves' ophthalmopathy. CDR3 DNA: TGTGCCAGCAGTCCAACCGGGACAGCTAACTATGGCTACACCTTC. Encoded protein: CASSPTGTANYGYTF.